These 28 T cell receptor beta chains came from one sample sequenced in a study of T cell responses to AZD1222 COVID-19 vaccine. Sequenced by immunoSEQ multiplex PCR; TCRdb stores in-frame clones only, minus some. The profile shows about 160,000 clones, around 92% of them singletons. The sample was peripheral blood, taken on day 0 of MenACWY control vaccination. These receptors came from an adult in good health.

The chain employs TRBV11-2 and TRBJ1-2; D remains unclear. Trimming cost V 8 bases and J 2 bases, with 9 bases left between them. Germline loops: CDR1 SGHAT, CDR2 FQNNGV. CDR3 length: 12 residues. This CDR3 is CASGYWNYGYTF. In DNA, the CDR3 is TGTGCCAGCGGCTATTGGAACTATGGCTACACCTTC.

V is TRBV11-3 and J is TRBJ2-1; 10 bases are shared with TRBD2. Germline V gives CDR1 SGHNT, CDR2 YENEEA. The CDR3 has 16 residues. Unmatched junction bases numbered 11, after V lost 4 bases and J lost 8 bases. Written as DNA, the CDR3 is TGTGCCAGCAGCTCCCCCCTGGGACTAGCGATACATGAGCAGTTCTTC. This codes for CASSSPLGLAIHEQFF.

The chain joins TRBV19 to TRBJ2-7; 7 nucleotides align to TRBD1. Germline V gene lookup returns CDR1 LNHDA and CDR2 SQIVND (reference sequence). V trimming: 1 base; J trimming: 4 bases; junction bases outside the gene matches: 7. The CDR3 contains 15 residues. In DNA form, the CDR3 reads TGTGCCAGTAGTATAGGGCAGGGGGTTTTGTACGAGCAGTACTTC. Its protein product is CASSIGQGVLYEQYF.

The genes are TRBV5-8 and TRBJ1-1, with 7 bases that match TRBD1. The germline V gene has CDR1 SGHTS and CDR2 YDEGEE. J lost 0 bases, V lost 1 base, and 6 bases had no gene match. The CDR3 extends over 16 amino acids. The CDR3 spells CASSLRGLRMNTEAFF. DNA for the CDR3: TGTGCCAGCAGCTTGAGGGGGCTTCGGATGAACACTGAAGCTTTCTTT.

This chain links TRBV5-1 with TRBJ1-6; D not certain. CDR1 and CDR2 from the germline V gene are SGHRS and YFSETQ. The CDR3 spans 16 residues. V was clipped by 4 bases and J by 8 bases, with 19 bases between them. CDR3 protein: CASSPEVLIWDSPLHF. CDR3 in DNA: TGCGCCAGCAGCCCGGAGGTTTTGATCTGGGATTCACCCCTCCACTTT.

Here the CDR3 reads CASSEQGGYTF. CDR3 nucleotide sequence: TGTGCCAGCAGTGAACAAGGAGGCTACACCTTC. The rearrangement links TRBV6-1 to TRBJ1-2; D not resolved. This CDR3 region has 11 residues. CDR1 and CDR2 (germline): MNHNS, SASEGT. V lost 2 bases, J lost 8 bases, and 6 bases lay in between.

The rearrangement uses TRBV19 and TRBJ2-7; TRBD2 aligns across 11 bases. This CDR3 region has 16 residues. Germline CDR1 and CDR2: LNHDA and SQIVND (reference sequence). The V segment lost 5 bases and the J segment 0 bases; nucleotides outside the gene matches: 6. The CDR3 sequence: CASSFTSGGNSYEQYF. The CDR3 DNA is TGTGCCAGTAGTTTCACTAGCGGGGGAAACTCCTACGAGCAGTACTTC.

The CDR3 DNA is TGTGCCAGCAGTTTACTAGGACAGGGGGCGGAGGGCTACACCTTC. Translating it yields CASSLLGQGAEGYTF. The chain recombines TRBV27 with TRBJ1-2; 11 positions agree with TRBD1. Germline-derived CDR1 and CDR2 are MNHEY and SMNVEV (reference sequence). With 2 bases clipped from V and 8 bases from J, the junction kept 7 bases outside the gene matches. This CDR3 spans 15 amino acids.

The genes are TRBV9 and TRBJ2-3; no definite D call. The germline V gene encodes CDR1 SGDLS and CDR2 YYNGEE. Trimming took 0 bases from V and 0 from J, leaving 11 bases between them. The CDR3 contains 16 residues. The CDR3 region is CASSVGRRPSTDTQYF. The DNA of the CDR3 is TGTGCCAGCAGCGTAGGAAGGCGGCCTAGCACAGATACGCAGTATTTT.

The genes are TRBV19 and TRBJ2-2, with 12 bases identical to TRBD2. This CDR3 region has 16 residues. V shed 5 bases, J shed 6 bases, and the junction held 7 bases outside the gene matches. The germline CDR1 and CDR2 sequences are LNHDA and SQIVND (reference sequence). This chain's CDR3 is CASSPGLAGLSGELFF. The CDR3 DNA is TGTGCCAGTAGTCCGGGACTAGCGGGCCTCTCCGGGGAGCTGTTTTTT.

This rearrangement joins TRBV20-1 to TRBJ2-7; no firm D call. The V and J ends lost 4 bases and 7 bases respectively, with 5 bases between them. The CDR3 sequence is 9 residues long. The germline CDR1 and CDR2 sequences are DFQATT and SNEGSKA (reference sequence). The CDR3 here is CSATREQYF. In DNA form, the CDR3 reads TGCAGTGCTACGAGAGAGCAGTACTTC.

The rearrangement joins TRBV7-9 to TRBJ1-1; D perhaps matches TRBD1 (5 bases). CDR1 and CDR2 from the germline V gene are SEHNR and FQNEAQ (reference sequence). The ends were cut back, 8 bases at V and 5 bases at J, with 12 bases in the middle. The CDR3 has 12 residues. The CDR3 bases are TGTGCCAGCGCCCTGGGGGATACTGAAGCTTTCTTT. It codes for CASALGDTEAFF.

The chain links TRBV7-2 to TRBJ1-2; TRBD1 agrees at 10 bases. Germline V gene lookup returns CDR1 SGHTA and CDR2 FQGNSA. This CDR3 is 18 amino acids long. V was clipped by 2 bases and J by 4 bases; unmatched bases: 13. The CDR3 DNA sequence: TGTGCCAGCAGCTTATTTCCCGACAGGGGGCGGTCTATCTATGGCTACACCTTC. This codes for CASSLFPDRGRSIYGYTF.

V usage is TRBV25-1 and J usage is TRBJ1-4; D not resolved. Germline V gene lookup returns CDR1 MGHDK and CDR2 SYGVNS. The CDR3 sequence is 12 residues long. V lost 5 bases to trimming and J lost 10 bases, with 11 bases between them. The CDR3 DNA is TGTGCCAGCAGTCCCTTAGGAGGAAAACTGTTTTTT. This gives the protein CASSPLGGKLFF.

DNA of the CDR3: TGTGCCAGCAGCTTGTGGCGAGAGGAGTCACCCCTCCACTTT. It codes for CASSLWREESPLHF. V gene TRBV7-9 combines with J gene TRBJ1-6; D is uncertain. Germline assignment: CDR1 SEHNR and CDR2 FQNEAQ (reference sequence). CDR3 length equals 14 residues. Trimming cost V 3 bases and J 10 bases, with 13 bases left between them.

The chain links TRBV7-2 to TRBJ1-2; D gene ambiguous. The CDR3 covers 16 residues. The ends were cut back, 1 base at V and 0 bases at J, with 12 bases in the middle. Per germline, CDR1 SGHTA and CDR2 FQGNSA. Here the CDR3 DNA reads TGTGCCAGCAGCTTAGGGACTAACTTGGCTAACTATGGCTACACCTTC. Translation: CASSLGTNLANYGYTF.

V is TRBV6-5 and J is TRBJ2-7, with 9 bases aligning to TRBD1. V shed 5 bases and J 6 bases; nucleotides not matched to a gene: 5. Looked up from germline, CDR1 is MNHEY and CDR2 is SVGAGI. The CDR3 consists of 13 residues. The CDR3 is CASSRTGAGEQYF. DNA for the CDR3: TGTGCCAGCAGTCGGACAGGGGCGGGCGAGCAGTACTTC.

The chain is built from TRBV5-1 and TRBJ2-3; 12 positions match TRBD2. The CDR3 sequence is 15 residues long. Germline values: CDR1 SGHRS, CDR2 YFSETQ. V lost 3 bases and J lost 8; bases outside the gene matches: 7. DNA of the CDR3: TGCGCCAGCAGCTATACTAGCGGGAGGTTGCCTACGCAGTATTTT. The encoded protein is CASSYTSGRLPTQYF.

CDR3 residues: CASSYEGGRLQETQYF. For the CDR3, the DNA is TGTGCCAGCAGTTACGAGGGCGGAAGACTTCAAGAGACCCAGTACTTC. The chain combines TRBV6-5 with TRBJ2-5, with D possibly matching TRBD2 (5 bases). The CDR3 sequence is 16 residues long. Germline values: CDR1 MNHEY, CDR2 SVGAGI. V was trimmed by 2 bases and J by 2 bases, leaving 15 bases between them.

V and J are TRBV30 and TRBJ1-4; D is unclear. Germline assignment: CDR1 GTSNPN and CDR2 SVGIG (reference sequence). This CDR3 is built from 12 residues. Trimming cost V 0 bases and J 8 bases, with 7 bases left between them. CDR3 amino acids: CAWSVLGEKLFF. The DNA for the CDR3 is TGTGCCTGGAGTGTACTTGGGGAAAAACTGTTTTTT.

This rearrangement joins TRBV5-1 to TRBJ2-1; 11 nucleotides line up with TRBD2. CDR1 is SGHRS, CDR2 YFSETQ, per germline. The CDR3 loop spans 16 amino acids. V was clipped by 5 bases and J by 1 base; unmatched bases: 5. CDR3 sequence: CASSRLAGTSYNEQFF. Here the CDR3 DNA reads TGCGCCAGCAGTCGACTAGCGGGAACTTCCTACAATGAGCAGTTCTTC.

This clone came up once. This chain links TRBV5-1 with TRBJ2-3, with 9 bases that match TRBD2. Germline assignment: CDR1 SGHRS and CDR2 YFSETQ. The CDR3 is made up of 15 amino acids. V was pared by 4 bases and J by 2 bases, with 5 bases of the junction left unmatched. DNA of the CDR3: TGCGCCAGCAGCGTGACTAGCGGCATCACAGATACGCAGTATTTT. Protein: CASSVTSGITDTQYF.

The chain joins TRBV7-9 to TRBJ1-2; D is unclear. Germline V lookup: CDR1 SEHNR, CDR2 FQNEAQ (reference sequence). The CDR3 has 8 amino acids. Trimming shortened V by 10 bases and J by 13 bases, and 10 bases separated the two germline ends. The CDR3 protein is CATADGTF. CDR3 nucleotide sequence: TGTGCCACCGCAGACGGCACCTTC.

V is TRBV30 and J is TRBJ1-2, with D perhaps matching TRBD1 (6 bases). V lost 4 bases and J lost 7, with 19 bases in between. This CDR3 is 14 amino acids long. CDR1 and CDR2 from the germline V gene are GTSNPN and SVGIG (reference sequence). CDR3 in amino acids: CAWTPARGAGGYTF. The CDR3 DNA is TGTGCCTGGACCCCCGCACGGGGGGCGGGTGGCTACACCTTC.

The chain couples TRBV15 to TRBJ2-2, with D tentatively TRBD1 or TRBD2 (6 bases each). The CDR3 sequence is 17 residues long. The V and J ends lost 0 bases and 6 bases respectively, with 17 bases between them. CDR1 and CDR2 (germline): LNHNV, YYDKDF (reference sequence). CDR3 sequence reads: CATSRDGEAGDPGELFF. CDR3 sequence (DNA): TGTGCCACCAGCAGAGATGGGGAGGCAGGGGATCCCGGGGAGCTGTTTTTT.

This clone has a single count. This chain uses TRBV19 with TRBJ2-5; D possibly corresponds to TRBD1 (5 bases). There are 14 residues in the CDR3. V lost 2 bases and J 5 bases, leaving 12 bases between the germline ends. Germline CDR1 is LNHDA and CDR2 is SQIVND (reference sequence). CDR3 amino acids: CASSINQGGETQYF. The CDR3 DNA reads as TGTGCCAGTAGTATAAACCAGGGTGGGGAGACCCAGTACTTC.

This chain uses TRBV6-5 with TRBJ1-1, with D possibly matching TRBD1 (6 bases). Trimming removed 4 bases from V and 1 base from J, with 10 bases in between. The CDR3 runs to 14 residues. Germline V gene lookup returns CDR1 MNHEY and CDR2 SVGAGI. Here the CDR3 DNA reads TGTGCCAGCAGTTTCCAGACAGGGAACACTGAAGCTTTCTTT. Residues: CASSFQTGNTEAFF.

The chain couples TRBV15 to TRBJ1-1; the match to TRBD1 covers 12 bases. Germline CDR1 is LNHNV and CDR2 is YYDKDF (reference sequence). There are 17 residues in the CDR3. Trimming took 4 bases from V and 3 from J; bases not matched to a gene: 9. This CDR3 is CATSKGQGARLDTEAFF. CDR3 in DNA: TGTGCCACCAGCAAGGGACAGGGGGCCAGGTTGGACACTGAAGCTTTCTTT.